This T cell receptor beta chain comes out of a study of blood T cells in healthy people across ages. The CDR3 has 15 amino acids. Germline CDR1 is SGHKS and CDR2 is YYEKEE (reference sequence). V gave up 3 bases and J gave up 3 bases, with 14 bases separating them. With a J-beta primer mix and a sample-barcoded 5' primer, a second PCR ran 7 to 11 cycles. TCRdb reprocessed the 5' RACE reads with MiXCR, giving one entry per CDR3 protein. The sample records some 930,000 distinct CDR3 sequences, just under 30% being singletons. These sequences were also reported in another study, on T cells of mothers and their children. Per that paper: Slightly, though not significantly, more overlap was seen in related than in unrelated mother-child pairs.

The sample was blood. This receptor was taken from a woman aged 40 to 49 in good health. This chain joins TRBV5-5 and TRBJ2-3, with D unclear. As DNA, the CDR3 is TGTGCCAGCAGCTCCCCAGGACGGCTAACAGATACGCAGTATTTT. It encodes CASSSPGRLTDTQYF.